The sequence of this TCR beta chain was determined in a study of blood T cell repertoires in COVID-19. V shed 2 bases and J 3 bases; nucleotides not matched to a gene: 2. Germline CDR1 reads SGHKS; CDR2 reads YYEKEE (reference sequence). The CDR3 is 13 amino acids. Original processing methods: The authors estimated nucleated cell counts from reference gene primer amplification. Here immunoSEQ multiplex PCR was the method, and the copy in TCRdb shows in-frame clones only, minus some. The V and J calls and clone size are taken from that table; D and trimming were inferred from the DNA. The table records 84,000 or so clones, 65% to 85% of them present only once.

Sequenced: peripheral blood. The TCR was taken from a man between 65 and 80 years old with COVID-19, enrolled during active disease. The chain links TRBV5-5 to TRBJ2-7, with 7 bases identical to TRBD1. CDR3 in amino acids: CASSFNRGYEQYF. CDR3 DNA sequence: TGTGCCAGCAGCTTCAACAGGGGCTACGAGCAGTACTTC.